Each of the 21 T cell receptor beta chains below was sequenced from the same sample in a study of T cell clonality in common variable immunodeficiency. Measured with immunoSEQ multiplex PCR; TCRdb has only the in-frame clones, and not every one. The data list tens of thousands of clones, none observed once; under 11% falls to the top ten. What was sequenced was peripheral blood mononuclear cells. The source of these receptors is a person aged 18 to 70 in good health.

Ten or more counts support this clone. CDR3 bases read: TGCGCCAGCAGCCAAGGATGGGGGGTTGACACTGAA. Translated, it gives CASSQGWGVDTE. The full-length CDR3 reads as CASSQGWGVDTEAFF. This chain uses TRBV4-1 with TRBJ1-1; D is perhaps TRBD1 (5 bases). The CDR3 is cut off 3 residues early in the read; its end comes from the germline J gene. The CDR3 length is 15 residues. Per germline, CDR1 MGHRA and CDR2 YSYEKL. The V end lost 1 base, the J end lost 3 bases, and 12 bases lay between the germline ends.

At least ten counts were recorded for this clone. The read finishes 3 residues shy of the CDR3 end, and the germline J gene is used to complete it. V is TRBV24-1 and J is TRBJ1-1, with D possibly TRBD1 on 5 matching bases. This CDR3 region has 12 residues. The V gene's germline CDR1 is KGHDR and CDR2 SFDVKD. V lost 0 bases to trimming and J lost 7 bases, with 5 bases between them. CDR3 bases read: TGTGCCACCAGTGATTTGAGGGGTGAA. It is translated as CATSDLRGE. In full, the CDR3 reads CATSDLRGEAFF.

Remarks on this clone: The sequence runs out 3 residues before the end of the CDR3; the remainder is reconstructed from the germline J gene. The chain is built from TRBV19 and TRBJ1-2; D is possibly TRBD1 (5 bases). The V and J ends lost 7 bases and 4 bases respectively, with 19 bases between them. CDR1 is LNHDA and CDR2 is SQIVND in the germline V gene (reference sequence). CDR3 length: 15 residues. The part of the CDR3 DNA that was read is TGTGCCAGTACCCTGGGGGGACCGCAGGGCTATGGC. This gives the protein CASTLGGPQGYG. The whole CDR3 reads CASTLGGPQGYGYTF.

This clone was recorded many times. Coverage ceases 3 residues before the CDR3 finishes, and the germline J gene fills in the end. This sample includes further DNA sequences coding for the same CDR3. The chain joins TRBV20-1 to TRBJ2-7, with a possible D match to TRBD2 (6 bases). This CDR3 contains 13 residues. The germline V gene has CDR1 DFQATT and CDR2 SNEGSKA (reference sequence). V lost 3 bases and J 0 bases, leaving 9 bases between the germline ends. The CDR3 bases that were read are TGCAGTGCTAGGGGACTTGCCTCCTACGAG. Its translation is CSARGLASYE. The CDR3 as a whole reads CSARGLASYEQYF.

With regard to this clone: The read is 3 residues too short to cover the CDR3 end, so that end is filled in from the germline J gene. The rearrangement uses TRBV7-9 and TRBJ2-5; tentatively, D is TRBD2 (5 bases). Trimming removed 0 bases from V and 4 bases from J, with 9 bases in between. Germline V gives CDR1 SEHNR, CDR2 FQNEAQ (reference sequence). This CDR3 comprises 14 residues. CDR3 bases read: TGTGCCAGCAGCTTAGCAGCGCGGGTAGAGACC. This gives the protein CASSLAARVET. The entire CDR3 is CASSLAARVETQYF.

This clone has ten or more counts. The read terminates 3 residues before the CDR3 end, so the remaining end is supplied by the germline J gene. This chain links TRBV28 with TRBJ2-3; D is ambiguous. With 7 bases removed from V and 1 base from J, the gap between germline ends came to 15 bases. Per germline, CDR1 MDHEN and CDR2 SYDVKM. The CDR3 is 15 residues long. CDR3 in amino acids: CASMGSSWGTDTQYF. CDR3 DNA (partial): TGTGCCAGCATGGGCAGTTCCTGGGGCACAGATACG.

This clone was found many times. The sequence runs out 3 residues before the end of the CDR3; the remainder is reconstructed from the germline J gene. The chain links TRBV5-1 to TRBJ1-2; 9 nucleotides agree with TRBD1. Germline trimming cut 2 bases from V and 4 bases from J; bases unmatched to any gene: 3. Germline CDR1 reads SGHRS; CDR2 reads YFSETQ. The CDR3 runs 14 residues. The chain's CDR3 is CASSLGTGTYGYTF. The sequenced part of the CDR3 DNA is TGCGCCAGCAGCTTAGGGACAGGGACCTATGGC.

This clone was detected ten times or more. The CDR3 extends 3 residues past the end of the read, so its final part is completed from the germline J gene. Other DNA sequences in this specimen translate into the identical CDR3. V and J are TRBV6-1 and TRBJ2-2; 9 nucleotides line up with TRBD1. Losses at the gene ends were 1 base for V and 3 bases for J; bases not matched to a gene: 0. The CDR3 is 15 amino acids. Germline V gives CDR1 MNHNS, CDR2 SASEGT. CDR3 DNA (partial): TGTGCCAGCAGTGAAGGGACAGGGGACACCGGGGAG. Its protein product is CASSEGTGDTGE. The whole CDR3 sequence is CASSEGTGDTGELFF.

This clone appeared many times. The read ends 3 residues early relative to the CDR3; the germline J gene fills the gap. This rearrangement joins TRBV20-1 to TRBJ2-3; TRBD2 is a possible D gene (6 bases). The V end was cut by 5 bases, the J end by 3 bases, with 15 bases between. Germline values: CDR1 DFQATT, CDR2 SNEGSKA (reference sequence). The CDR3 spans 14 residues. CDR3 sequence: CSAAYGGWTDTQYF. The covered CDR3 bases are TGCAGTGCTGCCTATGGGGGGTGGACAGATACG.

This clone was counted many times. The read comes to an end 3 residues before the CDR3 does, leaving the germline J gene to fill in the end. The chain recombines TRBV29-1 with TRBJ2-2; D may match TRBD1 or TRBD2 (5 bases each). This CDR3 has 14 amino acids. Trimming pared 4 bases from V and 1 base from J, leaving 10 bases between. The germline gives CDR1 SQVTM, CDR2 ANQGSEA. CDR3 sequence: CSVGGVGNTGELFF. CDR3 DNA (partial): TGCAGCGTTGGAGGGGTCGGGAACACCGGGGAG.

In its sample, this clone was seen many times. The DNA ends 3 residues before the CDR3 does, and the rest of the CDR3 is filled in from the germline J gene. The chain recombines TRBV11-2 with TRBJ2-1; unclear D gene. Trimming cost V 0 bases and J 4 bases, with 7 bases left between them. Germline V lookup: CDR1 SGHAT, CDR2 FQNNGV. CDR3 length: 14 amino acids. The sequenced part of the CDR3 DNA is TGTGCCAGCAGCTTAGATCGAGCTTACAATGAG. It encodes CASSLDRAYNE. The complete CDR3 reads CASSLDRAYNEQFF. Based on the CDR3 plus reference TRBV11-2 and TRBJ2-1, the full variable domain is EAGVAQSPRYKIIEKRQSVAFWCNPISGHATLYWYQQILGQGPKLLIQFQNNGVVDDSQLPKDRFSAERLKGVDSTLKIQPAKLEDSAVYLCASSLDRAYNEQFFGPGTRLTVL.

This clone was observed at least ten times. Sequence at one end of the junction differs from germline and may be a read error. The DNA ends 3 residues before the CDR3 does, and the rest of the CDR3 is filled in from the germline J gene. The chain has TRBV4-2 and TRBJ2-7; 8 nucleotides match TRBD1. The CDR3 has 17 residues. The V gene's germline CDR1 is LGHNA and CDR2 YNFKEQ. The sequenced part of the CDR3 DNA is TGCGCCAGCAGCCCCAAAAAGGGACAGGAGGCTTCCTACGAG. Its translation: CASSPKKGQEASYE. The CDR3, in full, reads CASSPKKGQEASYEQYF.

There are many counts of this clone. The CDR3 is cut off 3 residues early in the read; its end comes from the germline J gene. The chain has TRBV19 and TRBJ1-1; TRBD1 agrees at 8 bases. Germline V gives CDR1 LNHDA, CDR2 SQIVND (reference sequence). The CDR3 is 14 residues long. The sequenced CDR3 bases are TGTGCCAGTAGGCAGGAGACAGGGGCAATGGAG. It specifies CASRQETGAME. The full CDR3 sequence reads CASRQETGAMEAFF.

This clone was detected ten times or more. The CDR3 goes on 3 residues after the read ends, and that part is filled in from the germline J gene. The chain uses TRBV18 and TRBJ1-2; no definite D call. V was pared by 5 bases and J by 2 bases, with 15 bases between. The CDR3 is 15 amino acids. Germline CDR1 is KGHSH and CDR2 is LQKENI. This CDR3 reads CASSRGSGENYGYTF. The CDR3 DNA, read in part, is TGTGCCAGCTCAAGAGGGTCCGGGGAAAACTATGGC.

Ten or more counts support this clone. Here the CDR3 reads CASSPGQGSTEAFF. The part of the CDR3 DNA that was read is TGCGCCAGCAGCCCAGGACAGGGAAGCACTGAA. V is TRBV5-1 and J is TRBJ1-1; 8 bases map to TRBD1. The missing CDR3 end, 3 residues past where the read stops, is filled in from the germline J gene. The CDR3 runs 14 residues. V was pared by 4 bases and J by 4 bases, with 6 bases of the junction left unmatched. Germline V CDR1 and CDR2: SGHRS, YFSETQ. Full variable domain (rest looked up from reference TRBV5-1 and TRBJ1-1): KAGVTQTPRYLIKTRGQQVTLSCSPISGHRSVSWYQQTPGQGLQFLFEYFSETQRNKGNFPGRFSGRQFSNSRSEMNVSTLELGDSALYLCASSPGQGSTEAFFGQGTRLTVV.

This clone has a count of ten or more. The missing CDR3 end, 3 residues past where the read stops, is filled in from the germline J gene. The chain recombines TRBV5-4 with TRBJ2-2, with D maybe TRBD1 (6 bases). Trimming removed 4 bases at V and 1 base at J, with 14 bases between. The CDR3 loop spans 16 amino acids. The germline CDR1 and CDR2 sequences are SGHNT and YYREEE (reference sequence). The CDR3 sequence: CASSGGGRVNTGELFF. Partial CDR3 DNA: TGTGCCAGCAGCGGGGGCGGCAGGGTGAACACCGGGGAG.

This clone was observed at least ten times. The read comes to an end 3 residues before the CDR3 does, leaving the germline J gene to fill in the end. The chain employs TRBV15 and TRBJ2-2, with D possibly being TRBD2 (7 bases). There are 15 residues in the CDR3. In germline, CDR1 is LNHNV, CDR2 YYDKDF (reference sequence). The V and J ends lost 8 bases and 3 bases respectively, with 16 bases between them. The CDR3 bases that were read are TGTGCCACCGCAACCACAGGGAGGGACACCGGGGAG. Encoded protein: CATATTGRDTGE. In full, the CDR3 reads CATATTGRDTGELFF.

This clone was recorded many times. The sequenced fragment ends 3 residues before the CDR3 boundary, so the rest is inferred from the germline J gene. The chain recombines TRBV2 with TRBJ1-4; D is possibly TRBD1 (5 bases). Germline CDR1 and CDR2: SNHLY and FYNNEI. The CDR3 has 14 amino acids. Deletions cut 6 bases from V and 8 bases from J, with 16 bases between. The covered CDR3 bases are TGTGCCAGCAGCGCCGAAGGGGCGGGGGAAAAA. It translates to CASSAEGAGEK. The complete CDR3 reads CASSAEGAGEKLFF. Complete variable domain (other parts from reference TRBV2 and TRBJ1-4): EPEVTQTPSHQVTQMGQEVILRCVPISNHLYFYWYRQILGQKVEFLVSFYNNEISEKSEIFDDQFSVERPDGSNFTLKIRSTKLEDSAMYFCASSAEGAGEKLFFGSGTQLSVL.

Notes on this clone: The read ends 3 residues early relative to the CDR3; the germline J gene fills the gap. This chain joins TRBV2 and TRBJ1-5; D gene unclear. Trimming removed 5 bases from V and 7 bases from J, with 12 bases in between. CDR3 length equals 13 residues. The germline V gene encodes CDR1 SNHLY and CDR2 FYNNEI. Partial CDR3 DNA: TGTGCCAGCAGTACTACAAAAAGGCAGCCC. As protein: CASSTTKRQP. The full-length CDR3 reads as CASSTTKRQPQHF.

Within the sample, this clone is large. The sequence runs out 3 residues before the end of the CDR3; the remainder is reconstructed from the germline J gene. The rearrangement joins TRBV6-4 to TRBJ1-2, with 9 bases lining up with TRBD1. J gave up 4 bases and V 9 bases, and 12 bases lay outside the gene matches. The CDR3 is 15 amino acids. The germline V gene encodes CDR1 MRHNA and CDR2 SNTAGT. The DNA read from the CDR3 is TGTGCCAGTAGTTGGGGGACAGGGAGCAGCTATGGC. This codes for CASSWGTGSSYG. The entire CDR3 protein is CASSWGTGSSYGYTF.

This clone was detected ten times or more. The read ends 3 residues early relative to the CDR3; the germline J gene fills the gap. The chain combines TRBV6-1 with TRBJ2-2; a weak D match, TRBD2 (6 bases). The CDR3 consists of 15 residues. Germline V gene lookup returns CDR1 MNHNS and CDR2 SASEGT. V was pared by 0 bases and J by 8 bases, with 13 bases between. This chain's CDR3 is CASSEARGARGELFF. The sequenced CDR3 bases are TGTGCCAGCAGTGAAGCGCGGGGTGCGAGGGGGGAG.